The sample holds a few counts of the clone carrying this TCR beta chain. Its antigen is still unknown. Per the germline V gene, CDR1 is SGHTA and CDR2 is FQGNSA. J lost 2 bases, V lost 5 bases, and 3 bases had no gene match. CDR3 length equals 13 residues. The PCR ran on 60 Vbeta and 13 Jbeta primers. Assay used: immunoSEQ multiplex PCR; TCRdb lists only in-frame clones, some missing. The sample consists of 85,000 to 100,000 clones, about 85% of them appearing once. The entry originates in a study of cytomegalovirus exposure and HLA in healthy donors. Points from the study as a whole: In an earlier analysis, most TCR beta V segments were productive about 87% or about 30% of the time. A later analysis reported that several of the most significant clusters appeared to be linked to common viral pathogens, among them Epstein-Barr virus.

Healthy people donating bone marrow made up the donors. The sequence was collected from a female donor in good health and CMV-seropositive. The chain links TRBV7-2 to TRBJ2-7; 7 bases align to TRBD1. Sequencing was performed on PBMCs. CDR3 sequence: CASSPGGAYEQYF. The CDR3 DNA is TGTGCCAGCAGCCCAGGGGGTGCCTACGAGCAGTACTTC.